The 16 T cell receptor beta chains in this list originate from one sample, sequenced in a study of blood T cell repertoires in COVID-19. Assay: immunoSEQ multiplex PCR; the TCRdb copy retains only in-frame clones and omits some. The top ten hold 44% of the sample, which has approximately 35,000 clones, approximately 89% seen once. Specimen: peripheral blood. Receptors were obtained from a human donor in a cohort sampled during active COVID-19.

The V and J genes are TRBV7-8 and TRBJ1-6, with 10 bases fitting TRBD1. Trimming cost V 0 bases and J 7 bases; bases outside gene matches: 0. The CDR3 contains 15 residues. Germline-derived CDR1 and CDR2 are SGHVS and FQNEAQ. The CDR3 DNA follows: TGTGCCAGCAGCTTAGCGGGACAGGGGAATTCACCCCTCCACTTT. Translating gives CASSLAGQGNSPLHF.

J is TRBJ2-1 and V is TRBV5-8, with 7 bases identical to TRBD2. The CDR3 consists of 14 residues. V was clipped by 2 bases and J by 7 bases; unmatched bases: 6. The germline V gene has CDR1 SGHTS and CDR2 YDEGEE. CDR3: CASSFWTRGNEQFF. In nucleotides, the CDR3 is TGTGCCAGCAGCTTCTGGACTAGGGGAAATGAGCAGTTCTTC. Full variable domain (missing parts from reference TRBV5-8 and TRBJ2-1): EAGVTQSPTHLIKTRGQQATLRCSPISGHTSVYWYQQALGLGLQFLLWYDEGEERNRGNFPPRFSGRQFPNYSSELNVNALELEDSALYLCASSFWTRGNEQFFGPGTRLTVL.

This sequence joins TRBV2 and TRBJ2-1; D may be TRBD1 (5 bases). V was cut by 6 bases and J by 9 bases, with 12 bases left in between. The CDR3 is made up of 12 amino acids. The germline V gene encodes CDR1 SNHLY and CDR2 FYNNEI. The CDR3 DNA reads TGTGCCAGCAGGTACCCAGGGTTTGAGCAGTTCTTC. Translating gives CASRYPGFEQFF.

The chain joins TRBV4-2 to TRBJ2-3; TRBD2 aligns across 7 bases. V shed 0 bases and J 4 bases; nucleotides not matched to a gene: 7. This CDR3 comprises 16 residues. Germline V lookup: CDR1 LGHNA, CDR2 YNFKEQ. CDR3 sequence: CASSQDMAGEADTQYF. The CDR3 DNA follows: TGTGCCAGCAGCCAAGATATGGCGGGGGAAGCAGATACGCAGTATTTT.

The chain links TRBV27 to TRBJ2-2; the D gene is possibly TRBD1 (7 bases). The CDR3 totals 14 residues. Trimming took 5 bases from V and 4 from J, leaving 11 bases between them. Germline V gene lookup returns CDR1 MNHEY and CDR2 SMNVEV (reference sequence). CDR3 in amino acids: CASSLQGGTGELFF. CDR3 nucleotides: TGTGCCAGCAGTCTGCAGGGGGGCACCGGGGAGCTGTTTTTT.

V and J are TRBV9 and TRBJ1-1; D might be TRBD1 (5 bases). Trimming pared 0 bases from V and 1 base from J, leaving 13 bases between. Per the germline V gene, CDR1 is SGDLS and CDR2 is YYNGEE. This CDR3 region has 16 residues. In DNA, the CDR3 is TGTGCCAGCAGCGTAGAGGCAGGGAGGGGGAACACTGAAGCTTTCTTT. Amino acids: CASSVEAGRGNTEAFF.

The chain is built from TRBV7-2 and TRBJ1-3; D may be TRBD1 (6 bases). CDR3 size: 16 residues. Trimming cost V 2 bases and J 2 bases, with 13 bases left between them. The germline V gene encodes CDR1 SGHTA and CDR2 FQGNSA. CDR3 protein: CASSLRGAAAGNTIYF. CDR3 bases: TGTGCCAGCAGCTTACGGGGGGCTGCAGCTGGAAACACCATATATTTT.

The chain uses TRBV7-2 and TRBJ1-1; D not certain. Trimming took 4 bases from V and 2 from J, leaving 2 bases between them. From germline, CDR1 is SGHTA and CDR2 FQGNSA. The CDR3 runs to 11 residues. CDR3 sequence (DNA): TGTGCCAGCAGCTCAAACACTGAAGCTTTCTTT. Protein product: CASSSNTEAFF.

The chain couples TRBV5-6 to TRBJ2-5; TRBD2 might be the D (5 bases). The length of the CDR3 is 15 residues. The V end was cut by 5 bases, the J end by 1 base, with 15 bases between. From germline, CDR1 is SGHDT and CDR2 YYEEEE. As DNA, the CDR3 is TGTGCCAGCAGTTCCCGGGGAGCGGCCCAAGAGACCCAGTACTTC. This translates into CASSSRGAAQETQYF.

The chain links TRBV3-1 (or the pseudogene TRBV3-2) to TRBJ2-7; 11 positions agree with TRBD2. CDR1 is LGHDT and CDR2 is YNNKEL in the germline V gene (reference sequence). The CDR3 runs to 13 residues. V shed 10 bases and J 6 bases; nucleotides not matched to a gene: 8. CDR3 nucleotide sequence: TGTGCCACCCAAGAAGGGACTAGCGGCGAGCAGTACTTC. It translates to CATQEGTSGEQYF.

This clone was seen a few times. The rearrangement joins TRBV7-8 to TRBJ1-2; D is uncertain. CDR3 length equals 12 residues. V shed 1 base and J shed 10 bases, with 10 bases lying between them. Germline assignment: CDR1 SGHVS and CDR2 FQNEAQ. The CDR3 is CASSLDRVIYTF. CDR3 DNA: TGTGCCAGCAGCTTAGACCGGGTTATCTACACCTTC.

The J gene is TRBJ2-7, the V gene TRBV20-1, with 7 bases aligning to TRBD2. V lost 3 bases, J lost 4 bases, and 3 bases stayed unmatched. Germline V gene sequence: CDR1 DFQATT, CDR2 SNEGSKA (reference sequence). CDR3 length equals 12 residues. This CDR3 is CSASGGGYEQYF. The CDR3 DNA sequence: TGCAGTGCTAGTGGGGGGGGATACGAGCAGTACTTC.

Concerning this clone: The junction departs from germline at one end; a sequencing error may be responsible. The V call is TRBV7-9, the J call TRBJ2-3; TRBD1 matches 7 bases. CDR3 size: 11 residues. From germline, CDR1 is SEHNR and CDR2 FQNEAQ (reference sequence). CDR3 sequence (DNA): TGTGCCAGCAGCCCGGGGACAGCAGCGTTTTTT. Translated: CASSPGTAAFF.

The CDR3 loop reads CASGQSLTGELFF. The CDR3 DNA reads as TGTGCCAGCGGACAGAGCCTCACCGGGGAGCTGTTTTTT. V gene TRBV2 combines with J gene TRBJ2-2; maybe TRBD1 (6 bases). V shed 8 bases and J shed 4 bases, with 11 bases lying between them. This CDR3 is built from 13 residues. Germline loops: CDR1 SNHLY, CDR2 FYNNEI.

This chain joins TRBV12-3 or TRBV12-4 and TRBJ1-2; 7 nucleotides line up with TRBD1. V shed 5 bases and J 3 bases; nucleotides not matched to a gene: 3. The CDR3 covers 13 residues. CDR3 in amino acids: CASSPGTDYGYTF. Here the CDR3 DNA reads TGTGCCAGCAGTCCCGGGACAGACTATGGCTACACCTTC.

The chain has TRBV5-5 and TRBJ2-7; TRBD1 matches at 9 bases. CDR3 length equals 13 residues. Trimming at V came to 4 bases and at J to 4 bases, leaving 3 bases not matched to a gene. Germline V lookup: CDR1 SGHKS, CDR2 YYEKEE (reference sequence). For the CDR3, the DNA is TGTGCCAGCAGCACGGGACAGGGATACGAGCAGTACTTC. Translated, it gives CASSTGQGYEQYF.